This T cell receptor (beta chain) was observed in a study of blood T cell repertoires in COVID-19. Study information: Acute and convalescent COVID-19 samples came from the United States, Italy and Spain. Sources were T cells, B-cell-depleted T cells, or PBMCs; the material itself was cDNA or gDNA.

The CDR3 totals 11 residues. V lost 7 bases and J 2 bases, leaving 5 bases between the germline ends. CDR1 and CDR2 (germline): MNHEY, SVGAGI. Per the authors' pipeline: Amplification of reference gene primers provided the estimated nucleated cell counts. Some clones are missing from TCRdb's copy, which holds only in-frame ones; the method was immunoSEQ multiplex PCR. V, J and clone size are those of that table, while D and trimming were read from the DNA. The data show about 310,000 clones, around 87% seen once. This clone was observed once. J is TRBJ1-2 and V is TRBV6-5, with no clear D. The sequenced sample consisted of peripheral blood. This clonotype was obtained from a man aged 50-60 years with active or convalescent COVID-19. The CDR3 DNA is TGTGCCAGCATGCAGAACTATGGCTACACCTTC. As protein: CASMQNYGYTF.